The sequence of this T cell receptor (beta chain) was determined in a study of radiotherapy plus CTLA-4 blockade in lung cancer. Sequencing used immunoSEQ multiplex PCR; TCRdb keeps in-frame clones, though not all of them. The sample has about 98,000 clones; approximately 78% are singletons. The ends lost 0 bases at V and 5 bases at J; junction bases unmatched: 8. The CDR3 sequence is 16 residues long. Per the germline V gene, CDR1 is MNHEY and CDR2 is SMNVEV (reference sequence). This receptor was obtained from a human donor with non-small cell lung cancer who had a partial response to radiotherapy plus ipilimumab. This sample comprised peripheral blood, obtained from a patient treated with radiotherapy plus ipilimumab. The chain combines TRBV27 with TRBJ2-5; TRBD2 matches 8 bases. CDR3 coding DNA: TGTGCCAGCAGTTTATCGGTGACGGGGACTAGGGAGACCCAGTACTTC. This translates into CASSLSVTGTRETQYF.